A single sample gave rise to the 25 T cell receptor beta chains below, sequenced in a study of beta chain features in type 1 diabetes. Which antigens these TCRs recognize remains unknown. Every bit of the isolated RNA underwent reverse transcription, so sequencing read expressed TCRB transcripts. This table comes from immunoSEQ multiplex PCR, and its TCRdb copy is limited to in-frame clones, with some not included. Counted here are 250,000 or so clones, 14% occurring once; the ten biggest clones make up roughly 0.019%. Study-wide findings and caveats: Among all four CD4+ subsets, Type 1 diabetes patients had TCRB CDR3s that were moderately but significantly shorter.

Material: naive CD4+ T cells from blood. Receptors were obtained from a man under 40 with type 1 diabetes.

This clone showed up just a few times. The chain has TRBV5-1 and TRBJ2-1; 9 nucleotides match TRBD1. Germline V lookup: CDR1 SGHRS, CDR2 YFSETQ. The V and J ends lost 0 bases and 9 bases, in that order; junction bases with no gene match: 7. This CDR3 region has 15 residues. CDR3 nucleotide sequence: TGCGCCAGCAGCTTGGGGACAGGGGCGGACATTGAGCAGTTCTTC. This translates into CASSLGTGADIEQFF. The full variable domain, completed using reference TRBV5-1 and TRBJ2-1, is KAGVTQTPRYLIKTRGQQVTLSCSPISGHRSVSWYQQTPGQGLQFLFEYFSETQRNKGNFPGRFSGRQFSNSRSEMNVSTLELGDSALYLCASSLGTGADIEQFFGPGTRLTVL.

This clone was observed a few times. Other DNA variants within this sample encode the same CDR3. The V and J genes are TRBV18 and TRBJ2-5; 7 bases align to TRBD1. The ends lost 6 bases at V and 2 bases at J; junction bases unmatched: 3. This CDR3 has 13 residues. Germline CDR1 and CDR2: KGHSH and LQKENI. The DNA for the CDR3 is TGTGCCAGCTCCCCCAGGGGGCAAGAGACCCAGTACTTC. This sequence encodes CASSPRGQETQYF.

CDR3 nucleotides: TGCGCCAGCAGCTGGACAGGCCAAGAGACCCAGTACTTC. Translating gives CASSWTGQETQYF. The J gene is TRBJ2-5, the V gene TRBV5-1, with 7 positions matching TRBD1. The germline V gene has CDR1 SGHRS and CDR2 YFSETQ. This CDR3 is 13 amino acids long. Losses at the gene ends were 3 bases for V and 1 base for J; bases not matched to a gene: 0.

The gene calls are TRBV6-5 and TRBJ1-2, with D tentatively TRBD1 (6 bases). This CDR3 contains 14 residues. V shed 6 bases and J shed 8 bases, with 19 bases lying between them. Germline values: CDR1 MNHEY, CDR2 SVGAGI. CDR3 in DNA: TGTGCCAGCAGACCCCCTGGGGGCTTGCAAGGCTACACCTTC. It is translated as CASRPPGGLQGYTF.

This clone was observed a few times. The chain couples TRBV18 to TRBJ2-3; weak D call: TRBD2 (5 bases). The ends were cut back, 6 bases at V and 1 base at J, with 17 bases in the middle. Germline assignment: CDR1 KGHSH and CDR2 LQKENI. This CDR3 is built from 16 residues. The CDR3 DNA reads as TGTGCCAGCTCCGGAGGACCAGGTACGGGCACAGATACGCAGTATTTT. Translation: CASSGGPGTGTDTQYF. Together with reference TRBV18 and TRBJ2-3, the CDR3 gives the full variable domain: NAGVMQNPRHLVRRRGQEARLRCSPMKGHSHVYWYRQLPEEGLKFMVYLQKENIIDESGMPKERFSAEFPKEGPSILRIQQVVRGDSAAYFCASSGGPGTGTDTQYFGPGTRLTVL.

This clone was observed a few times. V is TRBV27 and J is TRBJ2-1, with 7 nucleotides matching TRBD1. V lost 3 bases and J lost 5; bases outside the gene matches: 7. The CDR3 consists of 15 residues. Germline CDR1 reads MNHEY; CDR2 reads SMNVEV (reference sequence). CDR3 sequence reads: CASSFHSGTDNEQFF. The DNA for the CDR3 is TGTGCCAGCAGTTTCCACTCCGGGACAGACAATGAGCAGTTCTTC.

V gene TRBV5-4 combines with J gene TRBJ1-2; no clear D. Per the germline V gene, CDR1 is SGHNT and CDR2 is YYREEE (reference sequence). This CDR3 contains 14 residues. Trimming left V 0 bases short and J 4 bases short, with 10 bases between. This CDR3 reads CASSLAGFFYGYTF. In DNA, the CDR3 is TGTGCCAGCAGCTTGGCCGGTTTTTTCTATGGCTACACCTTC.

This clone was picked up a small number of times. Additional DNA sequences in this sample encode the identical CDR3. The chain recombines TRBV5-1 with TRBJ2-5, with D perhaps TRBD2 (6 bases). The germline CDR1 and CDR2 sequences are SGHRS and YFSETQ. V lost 4 bases and J 3 bases, leaving 10 bases between the germline ends. This CDR3 has 13 residues. The CDR3 sequence is CASSPGGEETQYF. The CDR3 coding sequence is TGCGCCAGCAGCCCTGGAGGGGAAGAGACCCAGTACTTC. The full variable domain, with the rest looked up from reference TRBV5-1 and TRBJ2-5, is KAGVTQTPRYLIKTRGQQVTLSCSPISGHRSVSWYQQTPGQGLQFLFEYFSETQRNKGNFPGRFSGRQFSNSRSEMNVSTLELGDSALYLCASSPGGEETQYFGPGTRLLVL.

This clone has a handful of counts. The chain recombines TRBV30 with TRBJ2-3; D unresolved. The germline V gene has CDR1 GTSNPN and CDR2 SVGIG (reference sequence). The CDR3 covers 14 residues. V lost 4 bases and J 0 bases, leaving 11 bases between the germline ends. For the CDR3, the DNA is TGTGCCTGGACTGTACAGTTTAGCACAGATACGCAGTATTTT. Translated, it gives CAWTVQFSTDTQYF. The whole variable domain, remainder taken from reference TRBV30 and TRBJ2-3, is SQTIHQWPATLVQPVGSPLSLECTVEGTSNPNLYWYRQAAGRGLQLLFYSVGIGQISSEVPQNLSASRPQDRQFILSSKKLLLSDSGFYLCAWTVQFSTDTQYFGPGTRLTVL.

This clone was recorded a few times. The rearrangement links TRBV29-1 to TRBJ1-1, with a tentative D call TRBD1 (5 bases). Germline values: CDR1 SQVTM, CDR2 ANQGSEA. CDR3 length equals 13 residues. Between the trimmed V and J ends, which lost 6 bases and 1 base, there was a span of 12 bases. CDR3 in DNA: TGCAGCGTCTCCCGGGGGGGGAACACTGAAGCTTTCTTT. Its translation is CSVSRGGNTEAFF.

Only a few counts were recorded for this clone. The V call is TRBV5-4, the J call TRBJ2-5; TRBD2 aligns across 12 bases. CDR1 and CDR2 from the germline V gene are SGHNT and YYREEE (reference sequence). V lost 0 bases to trimming and J lost 5 bases; unmatched junction nucleotides: 5. The CDR3 spans 16 residues. The CDR3 region has the DNA TGTGCCAGCAGCTTGGGGCTAGCGGGAGGGCGGGAGACCCAGTACTTC. Translated, it gives CASSLGLAGGRETQYF. The full variable domain, its missing parts supplied by reference TRBV5-4 and TRBJ2-5, is ETGVTQSPTHLIKTRGQQVTLRCSSQSGHNTVSWYQQALGQGPQFIFQYYREEENGRGNFPPRFSGLQFPNYSSELNVNALELDDSALYLCASSLGLAGGRETQYFGPGTRLLVL.

V gene TRBV10-3 combines with J gene TRBJ2-1, with TRBD2 as a possible D gene (6 bases). Looked up from germline, CDR1 is ENHRY and CDR2 is SYGVKD. This CDR3 has 11 residues. V was shortened by 4 bases and J by 11 bases, with 9 bases between the two germline ends. The CDR3 loop is CAISGRDQQFF. CDR3 nucleotide sequence: TGTGCCATCAGTGGGCGGGACCAGCAGTTCTTC.

In its sample, this clone was seen a few times. Other DNA variants within this sample encode the same CDR3. The J gene is TRBJ2-7, the V gene TRBV18; D is unresolved. Germline V CDR1 and CDR2: KGHSH, LQKENI. Trimming cost V 0 bases and J 3 bases, with 9 bases left between them. The length of the CDR3 is 14 residues. DNA of the CDR3: TGTGCCAGCTCACCACCTGGCCCTAGCTACGAGCAGTACTTC. Translating it yields CASSPPGPSYEQYF.

J is TRBJ2-1 and V is TRBV15; 13 nucleotides align to TRBD2. V lost 0 bases, J lost 14 bases, and 7 bases stayed unmatched. Germline assignment: CDR1 LNHNV and CDR2 YYDKDF (reference sequence). The CDR3 runs to 15 residues. The CDR3 nucleotides are TGTGCCACCAGCAGAGATACTAGCGGGGGGGCTGGGAAGTTCTTC. This encodes CATSRDTSGGAGKFF.

The genes are TRBV7-2 and TRBJ2-1; 11 bases agree with TRBD2. With 5 bases clipped from V and 5 bases from J, the junction kept 5 bases outside the gene matches. This CDR3 spans 15 amino acids. CDR1 SGHTA and CDR2 FQGNSA come from the germline V gene. The CDR3, as DNA: TGTGCCAGCAGCGCACCGGGACTAGCGGACAATGAGCAGTTCTTC. Translation: CASSAPGLADNEQFF.

This chain links TRBV11-2 with TRBJ2-1; 9 positions match TRBD1. CDR1 is SGHAT, CDR2 FQNNGV, per germline. This CDR3 contains 13 residues. The ends lost 6 bases at V and 7 bases at J; junction bases unmatched: 4. The CDR3 loop reads CASRGTGSNEQFF. The CDR3 DNA follows: TGTGCCAGCAGAGGGACAGGGTCGAATGAGCAGTTCTTC.

The rearrangement joins TRBV10-3 to TRBJ2-5; D is uncertain. Germline V gives CDR1 ENHRY, CDR2 SYGVKD. The CDR3 sequence is 13 residues long. V lost 11 bases, J lost 5 bases, and 18 bases lay in between. The CDR3 loop is CAPDSTLVETQYF. The CDR3, as DNA: TGTGCCCCAGACTCAACGCTAGTGGAGACCCAGTACTTC.

The table lists this clone with a few counts. This sequence joins TRBV18 and TRBJ1-5; a possible D gene is TRBD1 (5 bases). Germline CDR1 is KGHSH and CDR2 is LQKENI. The CDR3 totals 15 residues. Trimming removed 3 bases from V and 1 base from J, with 10 bases in between. The CDR3 coding sequence is TGTGCCAGCTCACCCCCCCCAGGGAGCAATCAGCCCCAGCATTTT. It specifies CASSPPPGSNQPQHF.

This chain uses TRBV5-1 with TRBJ1-1; D remains unclear. With 3 bases removed from V and 0 bases from J, the gap between germline ends came to 3 bases. Germline V gene data show CDR1 as SGHRS and CDR2 as YFSETQ. This CDR3 contains 12 residues. The CDR3 coding sequence is TGCGCCAGCAGCTCCGTGAACACTGAAGCTTTCTTT. Protein product: CASSSVNTEAFF. Full variable domain (outside the CDR3, taken from reference TRBV5-1 and TRBJ1-1): KAGVTQTPRYLIKTRGQQVTLSCSPISGHRSVSWYQQTPGQGLQFLFEYFSETQRNKGNFPGRFSGRQFSNSRSEMNVSTLELGDSALYLCASSSVNTEAFFGQGTRLTVV.

Concerning this clone itself: The sample holds other DNA sequences that translate to the same CDR3. The chain couples TRBV6-5 to TRBJ1-2; no definite D call. Germline-derived CDR1 and CDR2 are MNHEY and SVGAGI. This CDR3 region has 12 residues. Trimming shortened V by 8 bases and J by 4 bases, and 11 bases separated the two germline ends. This chain's CDR3 is CASSTGGYGYTF. The CDR3 bases are TGTGCCAGCTCTACGGGAGGCTATGGCTACACCTTC.

The CDR3 bases are TGTGCCAGCAGCGTAGCTGCGGGTTTCGCGAACACCGGGGAGCTGTTTTTT. Encoded protein: CASSVAAGFANTGELFF. The chain couples TRBV9 to TRBJ2-2; the D gene is possibly TRBD2 (5 bases). Trimming pared 0 bases from V and 0 bases from J, leaving 12 bases between. This CDR3 has 17 amino acids. The germline V gene encodes CDR1 SGDLS and CDR2 YYNGEE.

This clone was picked up a small number of times. The rearrangement links TRBV18 to TRBJ2-1; 11 bases line up with TRBD2. This CDR3 region has 17 residues. V trimming: 5 bases; J trimming: 9 bases; junction bases outside the gene matches: 15. In germline, CDR1 is KGHSH, CDR2 LQKENI. The CDR3: CASSSSPTSGASGEQFF. The DNA of the CDR3 is TGTGCCAGCTCATCCTCCCCGACTAGCGGGGCCTCCGGTGAGCAGTTCTTC.

The V call is TRBV29-1, the J call TRBJ2-5; TRBD1 is a possible D gene (5 bases). Germline CDR1 reads SQVTM; CDR2 reads ANQGSEA. The CDR3 runs to 12 residues. The V end was cut by 2 bases, the J end by 4 bases, with 8 bases between. CDR3 sequence: CSVERRAETQYF. The CDR3 DNA sequence: TGCAGCGTTGAACGCAGGGCAGAGACCCAGTACTTC.

Concerning this clone itself: Other DNA sequences in the same sample also yield this CDR3. V is TRBV30 and J is TRBJ1-4; perhaps TRBD1 as D (6 bases). The V gene lost 1 base and the J gene lost 6 bases, with 9 bases spanning the gap. The CDR3 contains 13 residues. CDR1 is GTSNPN and CDR2 is SVGIG in the germline V gene (reference sequence). CDR3 nucleotide sequence: TGTGCCTGGAGTGAACAGGGATATGAAAAACTGTTTTTT. This translates into CAWSEQGYEKLFF.

The chain couples TRBV25-1 to TRBJ1-2, with 8 nucleotides matching TRBD1. The CDR3 covers 15 residues. The V gene end was trimmed by 4 bases and the J gene end by 0 bases; junction bases not matched to a gene: 4. Germline V gives CDR1 MGHDK, CDR2 SYGVNS. The DNA for the CDR3 is TGTGCCAGCAGTGTTACGGGACAGGCTAACTATGGCTACACCTTC. Translated, it gives CASSVTGQANYGYTF.